This T cell receptor (beta chain) was recorded in a study of shared clonotypes between healthy human individuals. Study-level findings and limits: Of the naive CD4 clonotypes, roughly 5.2% were shared across several donors. Depth was large, yet rarefaction showed that sorted-subset sequencing was incomplete.

Positively selected for CCR7, the CD45RO-negative cells used as naive CD8 cells excluded terminally differentiated effector memory CD45RA+ cells. Adults of Caucasian background living in Nashville, Tennessee made up all donors. In the sorted-subset replicate PCRs, about 190 ng DNA, around 30,000 T cell genomes, was used. The table came from immunoSEQ multiplex PCR; TCRdb's copy has only in-frame clones and leaves some out. The top ten clones hold less than 2% of a sample with a few million clones, over 85% of them seen once. Germline V gene sequence: CDR1 GTSNPN, CDR2 SVGIG (reference sequence). The CDR3 runs 13 residues. V was clipped by 0 bases and J by 2 bases, with 7 bases between them. This clone was seen only a few times. Its specificity is unknown. Distinct nucleotide sequences in the sample also encode this CDR3.

The sequenced sample consisted of naive CD8+ T cells from PBMCs. The chain combines TRBV30 with TRBJ1-1; D uncertain. This clonotype was sampled from a young man in good health. Some clones in this sample may be carry-over from other donors' samples. CDR3 residues: CAWSVTENTEAFF. The CDR3 DNA follows: TGTGCCTGGAGTGTTACAGAAAACACTGAAGCTTTCTTT.